This TCR beta chain was found in a study of PD-1 blockade in classical Hodgkin lymphoma (dated by TCRdb to 2020 to 2022). About the investigation overall: Nivolumab dosing was 3 mg/kg intravenously every 2 weeks, continuing until either disease progression or unacceptable toxicity. To define a peripheral blood immune signature of response to PD-1 blockade in classical Hodgkin lymphoma, the study combined TCR beta sequencing with CyTOF. The study at large found these results: By C4D1, a significant rise was seen in CD4+ TCR diversity but not in CD8+ TCR diversity (p=0.0027 vs p=0.16), and the rise was most apparent among complete responders (p=0.02). Baseline TCR diversity was reported to be lower in newly diagnosed patients than in healthy donors and to be lower still in relapsed/refractory patients. Among trial patients, those achieving complete response had baseline diversity similar to that of newly diagnosed patients, while diversity was significantly lower in partial responders and progressors. Only a single clinical trial cohort was studied, and what caused the repertoire differences, possibly disease activity or prior therapy, remained undefined. Lower diversity was seen in patients whose nivolumab began less than 1 year after ASCT, and these patients were left out of later analyses so that immune reconstitution would not confound the results.

V and J are trimmed by 1 base and 4 bases, and the gene matches miss 7 bases of the junction. From the germline V gene (reference sequence), CDR1 is SEHNR and CDR2 is FQNEAQ. The CDR3 runs 18 residues from the cysteine to the phenylalanine. Here the CDR3 DNA is all that survives: 54 bases in frame from base 1. A remark on this clone: Its antigen is not yet known. Base qualities were left out, and no much larger clone turns up one base away.

Genomic DNA was isolated using the Qiagen DNeasy kit from unsorted PBMCs as well as from negatively selected CD4+ and CD8+ fractions. Amplification of TCR beta CDR3 regions was done by immunoSEQ multiplex PCR with primers that anneal to V and J segments. A synthetic immune receptor repertoire was used to minimize amplification bias, and remaining bias was computationally removed after sequencing. In the authors' own workflow: Repertoire diversity was quantified as the Shannon entropy index using custom Python scripts. The unsorted, CD4+ and CD8+ repertoires were each analyzed separately, with the exception of combined analyses, where CD4+ and CD8+ sequences were merged in silico. Clonal expansion was defined as a frequency increase of at least 2-fold after treatment compared with C1D1, and clones undetected at baseline were assigned a pseudocount of 0.5. Singleton clones were defined as clones with 0 or 1 copy at C1D1, and non-singleton clones were defined as clones with 2 or more copies. By matching protein sequences in sorted samples from the same patient, clones expanded in unsorted samples were annotated as CD4+, CD8+ or unknown. Wilcoxon tests on paired samples were used to test diversity changes from C1D1 to C4D1. Not all clones reach the TCRdb copy of this immuneACCESS table, which keeps in-frame sequences only. Checked studies attribute under half of the gap to unresolved V genes and leave the rest unexplained. V, J and clone size are those of that table, while D and trimming were read from the DNA. Counted in this sample were 40,000 to 45,000 clones; roughly 78% of them appeared once. The ten largest clones capture around an eighth of the sample.

The time point label, read with the paper, signifies: cycle 1 day 1 (C1D1), immediately before nivolumab initiation. All trial patients had relapsed after autologous stem cell transplantation, with cohorts A, B and C differing in prior brentuximab vedotin exposure. A total of under 70 patients with relapsed/refractory classical Hodgkin lymphoma made up the trial cohort, and each patient's best overall response was complete response, partial response or progressive disease. In the multi-cohort phase II CheckMate 205 trial, trial patients received single-agent nivolumab. An independent review committee assessed best overall response by applying the 2007 International Working Group response criteria. PBMCs from the trial were collected at three points: immediately before nivolumab initiation (C1D1), and during therapy at cycle 2 day 1 and cycle 4 day 1. Peripheral blood was collected in 8 mL Vacutainer Cell Preparation Tubes, from which PBMCs were isolated by centrifugation and then cryopreserved.

Sequenced material: peripheral blood mononuclear cells (PBMCs), taken at baseline. The chain joins TRBV7-9 to TRBJ2-2; TRBD2 agrees with 12 junctional bases. This sequence originates from a human donor with classical Hodgkin lymphoma. The bases are TGTGCCAGCAGCTTAGTAGGCCCTAGCGGGGGGGCCACCGGGGAGCTGTTTTTT. Its protein product is CASSLVGPSGGATGELFF. The variable domain in full, with residues beyond the CDR3 obtained from the reference TRBV7-9 and TRBJ2-2 genes, is DTGVSQNPRHKITKRGQNVTFRCDPISEHNRLYWYRQTLGQGPEFLTYFQNEAQLEKSRLLSDRFSAERPKGSFSTLEIQRTEQGDSAMYLCASSLVGPSGGATGELFFGEGSRLTVL.